This TCR beta chain appears in the sequencing data of a study of graft-versus-host responses after intestinal transplantation (dated by TCRdb to 2020 to 2022). In the study overall: The transplants that recipients got were multivisceral, liver-intestinal, or isolated intestinal. Alloreactive clones were identified by sequencing pre-transplant mixed lymphocyte reaction products and comparing these products with unstimulated pre-transplant donor and recipient T cells. A peak of at least 4% donor T cells among recipient peripheral blood mononuclear cells was the definition used for donor T cell macrochimerism. Anti-thymocyte globulin induction was given to all recipients, followed by maintenance tacrolimus and steroids for two to four years. After intestinal transplantation, graft-versus-host and host-versus-graft alloreactive T cell clones were followed in the graft, circulation and bone marrow using bulk TCR-beta CDR3 sequencing. The cohort enrolled 20 to 25 intestinal transplant recipients, one of whom was a retransplant, and a few patients without pretransplant specimens were excluded. Rather than going through the commercial service, samples from a few later patients were sequenced in-house on an Illumina MiSeq and processed with MiXCR.

Libraries were prepared through the immunoSEQ multiplex PCR assay. High-throughput TCR-beta CDR3 sequencing of genomic DNA from most patients was performed by Adaptive Biotechnologies. Per the source publication's procedure: Adaptive's ImmunoSEQ software supplied the TCR sequencing data for around 19 patients, while MiXCR and VDJtools were used to process a few other patients. CDR3 nucleotide sequences shared between donor and recipient were removed because their origin could not be assigned. At least 2-fold expansion over unstimulated cells and a minimum CFSE-low frequency of 0.002% (template counts) or 0.001% (read counts) were required for clones to be classified as alloreactive. Mappable clones were those detected in sequenced pre-transplant spleen, lymph node, or MLR CFSE-low populations of the donor or recipient. The cumulative frequency of alloreactive clones was calculated as a percentage of all sequences, weighted by copy number. The clones in this table, taken by TCRdb from immuneACCESS, are in-frame only. Not every clone is retained; where verified, under half of the shortfall comes from an unresolved V gene, and the cause of the rest is unknown. That table is the source of V, J and clone size, and D and trimming were worked out from the DNA. Counted in this sample were around 16,000 clones; around 87% of them appeared once. Of the sample, about 6.3% falls within the top ten clones.

There are 17 amino acids in the CDR3, from cysteine to phenylalanine inclusive. The sequence is cut down to CDR3 DNA, 51 bases in frame from base 1. Relative to germline, V is 4 bases shorter and J is 3 bases shorter, with 22 bases between their ends. From a lookup of the germline V gene (reference sequence), CDR1 and CDR2 are LNHDA and SQIVND. On this clone: This receptor's antigen is unknown. One base away there is no much larger clone; base qualities are not given.

Bone marrow was aspirated after transplant from the posterior iliac crest or another site chosen by the physician. The paper's findings and limits, for the study overall: In the allografts of patients with donor T cell macrochimerism, GvH to HvG T cell clonal ratios were high. GvH clones were detected in recipient bone marrow, and some appeared earlier in ileal mucosa or blood, consistent with an intestinal mucosal origin. Peak levels of circulating GvH clones were associated with declines in HvG clones early after transplant. Conclusions were limited by the relatively low number and heterogeneity of intestinal transplant patients.

Source: bone marrow, taken 120 to 130 days after intestinal transplantation. The sequence is built from TRBV19 and TRBJ2-7, and perhaps TRBD2 as D gene, on 5 matching bases. The source of this sequence is a human patient who received an intestinal transplant, so some T cells may come from the graft donor. The CDR3 in this case is CASSKRAAGVGLYEQYF. The sequence in DNA is TGTGCCAGTAGTAAACGTGCGGCCGGGGTGGGCCTCTACGAGCAGTACTTC.